The clone carrying this TCR beta chain was detected ten times or more. The antigen remains unidentified. TCRdb reanalysed the 5' RACE reads using MiXCR and keeps one entry per CDR3 protein. This table has hundreds of thousands of distinct CDR3 sequences, more than 20% appearing once. These data come from a study of CD8 T cells in ankylosing spondylitis. Study-wide points: Ankylosing spondylitis blood appeared to be characterized by a TCR beta motif of about eight highly homologous variants.

Deletions cut 1 base from V and 0 bases from J, with 10 bases between. The CDR3 extends over 15 amino acids. The TCR was taken from a female donor with ankylosing spondylitis or in good health (not recorded which). V and J are TRBV12-3 or TRBV12-4 and TRBJ2-7; D remains unclear. The sequenced sample was blood, either unsorted or a sorted T cell fraction (not recorded which). CDR3 region: CASSLGATSSYEQYF. DNA of the CDR3: TGTGCCAGCAGTTTAGGTGCCACCAGCTCCTACGAGCAGTACTTC.